This T cell receptor (beta chain) appears in the sequencing data of a study of Graves' ophthalmopathy and Graves' hyperthyroidism. For the study at large: Peripheral blood was gathered at first diagnosis, ahead of any treatment whatsoever.

The CDR3 runs to 16 residues. Germline CDR1 SGDLS, CDR2 YYNGEE. After removal of 1 base from V and 1 base from J, the junction contained 4 bases not matched to a gene. Amplification from RNA transcripts yielded the TCR beta CDR3 regions. Second-round multiplex PCR came after a first-round RT-PCR that employed HTBI primers. MiXCR was run by TCRdb on the multiplex PCR reads, yielding one entry per CDR3 protein. This sample has about 240,000 distinct CDR3 sequences; around 50% occur once, and the top ten carry roughly 50%. The study's findings and limits: Most clonotypes expanded in thyroid above 0.001 frequency were present in blood too.

Of note for this clonotype: No antigen is known for it.

The V and J genes are TRBV9 and TRBJ1-3; 8 bases match TRBD1. The TCR sequence derives from an adult man with Graves' ophthalmopathy. The sequenced sample consisted of peripheral blood. The CDR3 loop is CASSVPGGASGNTIYF. The CDR3 DNA reads as TGTGCCAGCAGCGTACCAGGGGGCGCGTCTGGAAACACCATATATTTT.